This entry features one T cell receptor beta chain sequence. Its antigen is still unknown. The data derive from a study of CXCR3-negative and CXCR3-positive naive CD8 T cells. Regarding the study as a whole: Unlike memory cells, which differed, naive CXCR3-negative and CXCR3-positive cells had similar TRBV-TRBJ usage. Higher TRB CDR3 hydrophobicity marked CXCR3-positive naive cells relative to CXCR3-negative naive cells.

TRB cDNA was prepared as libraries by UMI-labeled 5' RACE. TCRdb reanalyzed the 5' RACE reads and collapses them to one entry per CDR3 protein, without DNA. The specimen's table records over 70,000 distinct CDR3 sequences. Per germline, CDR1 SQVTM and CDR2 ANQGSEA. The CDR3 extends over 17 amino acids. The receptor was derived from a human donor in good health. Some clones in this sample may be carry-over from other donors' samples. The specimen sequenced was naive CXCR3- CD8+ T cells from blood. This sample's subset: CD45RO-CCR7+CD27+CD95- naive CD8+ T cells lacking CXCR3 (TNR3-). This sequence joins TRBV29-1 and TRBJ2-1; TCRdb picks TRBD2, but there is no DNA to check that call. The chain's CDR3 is CSGSSGLAGAVYNEQFF.